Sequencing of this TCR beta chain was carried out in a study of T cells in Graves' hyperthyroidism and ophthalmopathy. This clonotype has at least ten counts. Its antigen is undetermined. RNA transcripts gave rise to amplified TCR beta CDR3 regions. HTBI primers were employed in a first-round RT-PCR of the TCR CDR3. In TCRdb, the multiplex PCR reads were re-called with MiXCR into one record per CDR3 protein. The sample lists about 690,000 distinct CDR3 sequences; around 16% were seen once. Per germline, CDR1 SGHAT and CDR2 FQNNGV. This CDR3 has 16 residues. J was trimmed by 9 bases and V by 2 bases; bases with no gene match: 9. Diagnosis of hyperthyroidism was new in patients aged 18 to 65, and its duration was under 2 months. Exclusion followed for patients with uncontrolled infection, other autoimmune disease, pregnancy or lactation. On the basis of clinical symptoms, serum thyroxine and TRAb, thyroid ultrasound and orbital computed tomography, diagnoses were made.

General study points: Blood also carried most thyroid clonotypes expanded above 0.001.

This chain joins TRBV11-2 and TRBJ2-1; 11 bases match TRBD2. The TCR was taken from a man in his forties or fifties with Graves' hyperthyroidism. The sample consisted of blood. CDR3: CASSLSGTSGSSEQFF. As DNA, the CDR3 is TGTGCCAGCAGCTTATCCGGGACTAGCGGTTCCTCTGAGCAGTTCTTC.